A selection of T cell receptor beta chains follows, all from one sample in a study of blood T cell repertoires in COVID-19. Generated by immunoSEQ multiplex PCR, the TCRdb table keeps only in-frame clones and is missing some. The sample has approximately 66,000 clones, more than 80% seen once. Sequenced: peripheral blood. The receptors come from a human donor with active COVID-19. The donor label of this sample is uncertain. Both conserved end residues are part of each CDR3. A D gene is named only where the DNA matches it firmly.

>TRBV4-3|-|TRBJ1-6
CASSQDWAGRNNSPLHF
TGCGCCAGCAGCCAAGATTGGGCGGGACGGAATAATTCACCTCTCCACTTT
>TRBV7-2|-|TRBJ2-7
CASSLNSGSYEQYF
TGTGCCAGCAGCTTAAACAGCGGGTCCTACGAGCAGTACTTC
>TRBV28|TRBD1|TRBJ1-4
CASSPTTGGTTNEKLFF
TGTGCCAGCAGTCCGACGACAGGGGGCACAACTAATGAAAAACTGTTTTTT
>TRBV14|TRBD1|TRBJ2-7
CASSQVPLTGGSEQYF
TGTGCCAGCAGCCAAGTTCCCCTGACAGGGGGGTCCGAGCAGTACTTC
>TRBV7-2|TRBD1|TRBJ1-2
CASSFPGGHNYGYTF
TGTGCCAGCAGCTTCCCAGGGGGCCATAACTATGGCTACACCTTC
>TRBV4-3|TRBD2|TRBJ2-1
CASSQGSELAGRNEQFF
TGCGCCAGCAGCCAAGGAAGCGAACTAGCGGGACGCAATGAGCAGTTCTTC
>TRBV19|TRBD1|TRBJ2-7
CASSSNPWDSSYEQYF
TGTGCCAGTAGTAGCAACCCTTGGGACAGCTCCTACGAGCAGTACTTC
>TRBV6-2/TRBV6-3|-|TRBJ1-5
CASSYGGSNQPQHF
TGTGCCAGCAGTTACGGGGGGAGCAATCAGCCCCAGCATTTT
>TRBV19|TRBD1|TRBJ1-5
CASSYRPGQGATQPQHF
TGTGCCAGTAGTTATAGACCGGGACAGGGGGCTACCCAGCCCCAGCATTTT
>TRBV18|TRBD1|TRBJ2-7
CASSLNRGGEQYF
TGTGCCAGCTCACTTAACAGGGGTGGAGAGCAGTACTTC
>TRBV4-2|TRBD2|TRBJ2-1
CASSQDLAGVGNEQFF
TGTGCCAGCAGCCAAGATCTAGCGGGGGTGGGTAATGAGCAGTTCTTC
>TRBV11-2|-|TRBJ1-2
CASSHGREGPPYGYTF
TGTGCCAGCAGCCACGGGAGGGAGGGGCCGCCCTATGGCTACACCTTC
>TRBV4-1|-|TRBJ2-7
CASSQTGASGTYEQYF
TGCGCCAGCAGCCAGACGGGGGCTAGCGGTACCTACGAGCAGTACTTC
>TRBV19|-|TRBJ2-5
CASSPYSGGETQYF
TGTGCCAGTAGTCCGTACAGCGGAGGCGAGACCCAGTACTTC
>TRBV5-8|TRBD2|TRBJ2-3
CASSVPGLQTDTQYF
TGTGCCAGCAGCGTTCCGGGACTACAAACAGATACGCAGTATTTT
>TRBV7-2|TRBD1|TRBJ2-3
CASSLGGGSRTDTQYF
TGTGCCAGCAGCTTAGGAGGGGGCTCGCGCACAGATACGCAGTATTTT